Presented here are 14 T cell receptor beta chains from one specimen sequenced in a study of blood T cell repertoires in COVID-19. Generated by immunoSEQ multiplex PCR, the TCRdb table keeps only in-frame clones and is missing some. The table records about 90,000 clones, about 82% of them present only once. The sample was peripheral blood. The receptors were gathered from a man in his forties or fifties with acute or convalescent COVID-19.

This clone appeared a few times. This chain connects TRBV5-1 to TRBJ2-7, with 8 positions matching TRBD1. Germline V lookup: CDR1 SGHRS, CDR2 YFSETQ. The CDR3 has 12 amino acids. V was pared by 4 bases and J by 6 bases, with 3 bases of the junction left unmatched. The CDR3 sequence: CASSTGGLEQYF. The CDR3 DNA is TGCGCCAGCAGCACAGGGGGGCTCGAGCAGTACTTC.

The CDR3 nucleotides read TGTGCCAGTATGGGGACAGGGAGGACCGGGGAGCTGTTTTTT. Protein sequence: CASMGTGRTGELFF. This sequence joins TRBV19 and TRBJ2-2; TRBD1 matches at 9 bases. Germline V gives CDR1 LNHDA, CDR2 SQIVND (reference sequence). The CDR3 extends over 14 amino acids. With 7 bases clipped from V and 5 bases from J, the junction kept 5 bases outside the gene matches.

The rearrangement uses TRBV4-2 and TRBJ2-3; perhaps TRBD2 as D (5 bases). With 4 bases removed from V and 0 bases from J, the gap between germline ends came to 14 bases. This CDR3 spans 16 amino acids. Germline assignment: CDR1 LGHNA and CDR2 YNFKEQ. CDR3 sequence: CASSPEDSYSTDTQYF. Written as DNA, the CDR3 is TGTGCCAGCAGCCCGGAGGACTCATACAGCACAGATACGCAGTATTTT.

The V and J genes are TRBV7-9 and TRBJ2-3; 9 bases map to TRBD1. The CDR3 spans 15 residues. The germline gives CDR1 SEHNR, CDR2 FQNEAQ (reference sequence). The junction had 5 bases not matched to a gene; V was cut back by 5 bases and J by 2 bases. The CDR3 protein is CASSRTGVVTDTQYF. CDR3 DNA: TGTGCCAGCAGCCGGACAGGGGTAGTCACAGATACGCAGTATTTT. Drawing the rest from reference TRBV7-9 and TRBJ2-3, the complete variable domain is DTGVSQNPRHKITKRGQNVTFRCDPISEHNRLYWYRQTLGQGPEFLTYFQNEAQLEKSRLLSDRFSAERPKGSFSTLEIQRTEQGDSAMYLCASSRTGVVTDTQYFGPGTRLTVL.

This chain uses TRBV7-9 with TRBJ1-1; D is uncertain. The ends were cut back, 5 bases at V and 1 base at J, with 14 bases in the middle. CDR3 length: 15 residues. CDR1 and CDR2 from the germline V gene are SEHNR and FQNEAQ (reference sequence). In DNA, the CDR3 is TGTGCCAGCAGCCAGAGGTTGGGAGGGAACACTGAAGCTTTCTTT. Its protein product is CASSQRLGGNTEAFF.

The chain recombines TRBV29-1 with TRBJ2-7; 11 bases are a match to TRBD1. The V gene's germline CDR1 is SQVTM and CDR2 ANQGSEA. CDR3 length equals 13 residues. The DNA of the CDR3 is TGCAGTGCGTCCGGGACAGGGGGCTACGAGCAGTACTTC. Its translation is CSASGTGGYEQYF.

This clone was seen just once. V gene TRBV6-5 combines with J gene TRBJ1-2; D unresolved. CDR3 length equals 15 residues. CDR1 and CDR2 (germline): MNHEY, SVGAGI. V lost 6 bases and J lost 3, with 17 bases in between. The DNA for the CDR3 is TGTGCCAGCAGCCACCGATCCGGTCTGGACTATGGCTACACCTTC. Encoded protein: CASSHRSGLDYGYTF.

The chain links TRBV11-2 to TRBJ1-3, with 9 bases identical to TRBD1. This CDR3 has 15 residues. V was pared by 5 bases and J by 0 bases, with 2 bases of the junction left unmatched. Germline CDR1 is SGHAT and CDR2 is FQNNGV. CDR3 region: CASSQQGASGNTIYF. The CDR3 DNA follows: TGTGCCAGCAGCCAACAGGGGGCCTCTGGAAACACCATATATTTT.

Note on this clone: The junction departs from the called germline gene at one end, perhaps through a read error. This sequence joins TRBV19 and TRBJ2-7; TRBD1 aligns across 7 bases. Germline-derived CDR1 and CDR2 are LNHDA and SQIVND (reference sequence). This CDR3 has 16 amino acids. In nucleotides, the CDR3 is TGTGCCAGTAGTTCCTTAAGGACAGGACTTACCTACGAGCGGTACTTC. As protein: CASSSLRTGLTYERYF.

DNA of the CDR3: TGTGCCAGCAGCGTCCGACAGTACTCCTACGAGCAGTACTTC. It encodes CASSVRQYSYEQYF. J is TRBJ2-7 and V is TRBV7-2; weak D call: TRBD1 (5 bases). Per germline, CDR1 SGHTA and CDR2 FQGNSA. V lost 5 bases to trimming and J lost 0 bases, with 11 bases between them. This CDR3 region has 14 residues.

The J gene is TRBJ2-7, the V gene TRBV7-2, with D possibly matching TRBD2 (7 bases). The CDR3 has 14 amino acids. CDR1 and CDR2 from the germline V gene are SGHTA and FQGNSA. The germline V and J ends were trimmed by 1 base and 11 bases, with 18 bases remaining between them. The CDR3 protein is CASSLDPGLGGEYF. DNA for the CDR3: TGTGCCAGCAGCTTAGATCCAGGACTAGGGGGGGAGTACTTC.

The chain links TRBV7-9 to TRBJ1-5; possible D gene TRBD1, 5 bases. CDR1 and CDR2 (germline): SEHNR, FQNEAQ (reference sequence). The CDR3 has 12 residues. V was trimmed by 4 bases and J by 6 bases, leaving 7 bases between them. In nucleotides, the CDR3 is TGTGCCAGCAGCTCCGACAGTCAGCCCCAGCATTTT. This encodes CASSSDSQPQHF.

The chain employs TRBV4-1 and TRBJ2-3; D ambiguous. This CDR3 is built from 14 residues. CDR1 and CDR2 (germline): MGHRA, YSYEKL. V gave up 0 bases and J gave up 5 bases, with 9 bases separating them. This chain's CDR3 is CASSQEASRDTQYF. CDR3 DNA sequence: TGCGCCAGCAGCCAAGAAGCAAGTAGAGATACGCAGTATTTT.

The chain employs TRBV15 and TRBJ2-7; D is possibly TRBD2 (5 bases). This CDR3 is built from 14 residues. Germline V lookup: CDR1 LNHNV, CDR2 YYDKDF (reference sequence). The V end was cut by 1 base, the J end by 0 bases, with 7 bases between. The CDR3: CATSRVAGSYEQYF. CDR3 DNA: TGTGCCACCAGCAGAGTGGCGGGCTCCTACGAGCAGTACTTC.